This T cell receptor beta chain was observed in a study of OX40 agonist ivuxolimab in advanced cancers. In the study overall: The costimulatory receptor OX40 (CD134) was targeted by ivuxolimab, a fully human IgG2 agonistic monoclonal antibody. Intravenous ivuxolimab was administered to patients every 2 weeks at six dose levels: 0.01, 0.1, 0.3, 1.5, 3 and 10 mg/kg. Among the 50 to 55 dose-escalation patients, around 19 had hepatocellular carcinoma, 15 melanoma, 9 renal cell carcinoma and 9 head and neck cancer. The dose-escalation cohort was about 83% male with a mean age of around 64 years, ranging from roughly 23 to 80. Prior anti-PD-1, anti-PD-L1 or anti-CTLA-4 therapy was permitted, and checkpoint inhibitors had been received by under 50% of dose-escalation patients. Three dose-escalation patients achieved partial responses, one with hepatocellular carcinoma and two with cutaneous melanoma. Peripheral TCRbeta sequencing was intended to test whether TCR sequence diversity was altered and clonal T-cell expansion was caused by ivuxolimab. The paper describes the monotherapy dose-escalation part (N of about 52 patients) of the phase I trial of ivuxolimab. Overall results and qualifications from the work: After ivuxolimab, expanded clones were on average more numerous among CD8+ T cells than among CD4+ T cells. Partial responders in the 0.1-3.0 mg/kg groups had among the lowest normalized peripheral clonal expansion, especially among CD8+ T cells. The antigen specificity of the peripheral T cells that underwent clonal expansion was not determined. Low levels of normalized T-cell clonal expansion were also seen in some nonresponding patients. Clonal expansion of both CD4+ and CD8+ blood T cells was observed from baseline to week 6 at doses 0.1 to 3.0 mg/kg.

Patients with autoimmune disease history or receiving systemic immunosuppression were excluded from the trial. Peripheral blood for TCR sequencing was collected from all dose cohorts at baseline, on cycle 4 day 1, and on cycle 7 day 1. Samples were obtained from an open-label, multicenter, first-in-human phase I dose-escalation trial of ivuxolimab. The trial enrolled adults with locally advanced or metastatic head and neck squamous cell, hepatocellular, melanoma or renal cell carcinoma. Before TCR sequencing, CD4+ T cells and CD8+ T cells from peripheral blood were sorted into separate populations. Remarks on this clone: The antigen it recognizes is unknown. Per-nucleotide qualities are absent, and no much larger clonotype sits a single base away.

Genomic DNA was extracted from sorted cells for sequencing of the TCRbeta CDR3 region. TCRbeta CDR3 regions were sequenced using the immunoSEQ Assay. TCRdb provides this immuneACCESS table in a form limited to in-frame rearrangements. Some clones are lacking; in checked studies, under half of them reflect an unresolved V gene, and why the rest are absent is not known. Within this sample are under 85,000 clones, with over 75% of them counted one time only. The ten biggest clones cover 4.1% of the sample. Based on the germline V gene, the CDR1 and CDR2 sequences are SGHRS and YFSETQ. From the cysteine through the phenylalanine, the CDR3 covers 15 amino acids. Solely the CDR3 DNA is kept, with 45 bases framed from the first base. Trimming at the junction amounts to 0 bases on V and 0 bases on J, and the germline ends lie 7 bases apart.

Sequenced material: CD4+ or CD8+ T cells sorted from blood, taken in a trial of the OX40 agonist ivuxolimab. The TCR sequence derives from an adult with an advanced solid tumor such as melanoma, head and neck, liver or kidney cancer. The V gene is TRBV5-1 and the J gene is TRBJ1-3; the D segment cannot be called with confidence. The DNA sequence follows: TGCGCCAGCAGCTTGGAAGCGGTCTCTGGAAACACCATATATTTT. The translation is CASSLEAVSGNTIYF.